The 28 T cell receptor beta chains listed next were all sequenced from one sample in a study of shared clonotypes between healthy human individuals. The assay was immunoSEQ multiplex PCR, and TCRdb's table has in-frame clones only and misses some. Of about 1 million clones listed, about 77% are singletons. The specimen sequenced was memory CD4+ T cells sorted from blood. Subset described: CD45RA-negative fraction. Source of these receptors: a man between 18 and 35 years old in good health.

The J gene is TRBJ1-2, the V gene TRBV15, with a tentative D call TRBD1 (6 bases). The germline gives CDR1 LNHNV, CDR2 YYDKDF (reference sequence). This CDR3 contains 14 residues. V was pared by 3 bases and J by 1 base, with 9 bases between. This CDR3 is CATSSSQGNYGYTF. The CDR3 coding sequence is TGTGCCACCAGCAGTTCACAGGGTAACTATGGCTACACCTTC.

V usage is TRBV19 and J usage is TRBJ1-3, with D unresolved. CDR3 length: 13 residues. V lost 3 bases to trimming and J lost 5 bases, with 8 bases between them. Germline CDR1 reads LNHDA; CDR2 reads SQIVND (reference sequence). CDR3 protein: CASSIGERNTIYF. DNA of the CDR3: TGTGCCAGTAGTATCGGCGAAAGAAACACCATATATTTT.

This clone was counted between two and nine times. This CDR3 is also generated by other DNA sequences in the sample. This sequence joins TRBV5-1 and TRBJ1-5; D possibly corresponds to TRBD1 (6 bases). Per the germline V gene, CDR1 is SGHRS and CDR2 is YFSETQ. The V and J ends lost 0 bases and 0 bases respectively, with 7 bases between them. CDR3 size: 15 residues. The CDR3 is CASSLEGVSNQPQHF. As DNA, the CDR3 is TGCGCCAGCAGCTTGGAGGGGGTTAGCAATCAGCCCCAGCATTTT.

This sequence joins TRBV19 and TRBJ2-7, with 9 bases matching TRBD2. The V segment lost 3 bases and the J segment 4 bases; nucleotides outside the gene matches: 7. Germline assignment: CDR1 LNHDA and CDR2 SQIVND (reference sequence). The CDR3 runs 15 residues. In DNA, the CDR3 is TGTGCCAGTAGTATCGTTGCGGGGGGGCATTACGAGCAGTACTTC. As protein: CASSIVAGGHYEQYF.

The chain uses TRBV5-1 and TRBJ2-5; the match to TRBD1 covers 7 bases. The germline V gene has CDR1 SGHRS and CDR2 YFSETQ. The CDR3 is 15 residues long. V was pared by 1 base and J by 4 bases, with 7 bases of the junction left unmatched. CDR3 amino acids: CASSLTQGRRETQYF. The CDR3 DNA is TGCGCCAGCAGCTTGACACAGGGGCGGCGAGAGACCCAGTACTTC.

The chain uses TRBV18 and TRBJ1-1, with TRBD1 as a possible D gene (5 bases). Germline V gives CDR1 KGHSH, CDR2 LQKENI. The CDR3 runs 16 residues. Trimming removed 3 bases from V and 1 base from J, with 15 bases in between. The CDR3: CASSPRGDGKNTEAFF. The CDR3 DNA reads TGTGCCAGCTCACCGCGAGGGGACGGAAAGAACACTGAAGCTTTCTTT.

The V and J genes are TRBV7-2 and TRBJ2-5; 8 nucleotides agree with TRBD1. Per the germline V gene, CDR1 is SGHTA and CDR2 is FQGNSA. The CDR3 is 14 residues long. J gave up 5 bases and V 5 bases, and 7 bases lay outside the gene matches. The CDR3 DNA sequence: TGTGCCAGCAGCGTCAGGGGGCGCTGGGAGACCCAGTACTTC. Protein product: CASSVRGRWETQYF.

The rearrangement links TRBV7-9 to TRBJ1-1, with 7 bases aligning to TRBD1. The CDR3 covers 14 residues. Unmatched junction bases numbered 9, after V lost 5 bases and J lost 6 bases. Germline CDR1 is SEHNR and CDR2 is FQNEAQ (reference sequence). CDR3 sequence reads: CASSPGQVWSEAFF. CDR3 in DNA: TGTGCCAGCAGCCCAGGACAGGTATGGTCTGAAGCTTTCTTT.

The genes are TRBV19 and TRBJ2-2; TRBD1 aligns across 8 bases. CDR1 LNHDA and CDR2 SQIVND come from the germline V gene (reference sequence). The CDR3 is 15 residues long. J lost 1 base, V lost 6 bases, and 4 bases had no gene match. CDR3 loop: CASRRQGLNTGELFF. In DNA, the CDR3 is TGTGCCAGTAGACGACAGGGGCTGAACACCGGGGAGCTGTTTTTT.

The chain uses TRBV5-1 and TRBJ2-3; 9 nucleotides align to TRBD2. The CDR3 is 16 residues long. Unmatched junction bases numbered 2, after V lost 0 bases and J lost 0 bases. CDR1 and CDR2 (germline): SGHRS, YFSETQ. The CDR3 protein is CASSLASGGSTDTQYF. Here the CDR3 DNA reads TGCGCCAGCAGCTTGGCAAGCGGGGGGAGCACAGATACGCAGTATTTT.

The V and J genes are TRBV5-1 and TRBJ2-3; 10 bases align to TRBD2. Looked up from germline, CDR1 is SGHRS and CDR2 is YFSETQ. This CDR3 is 15 amino acids long. The V and J ends lost 4 bases and 2 bases, in that order; junction bases with no gene match: 4. The CDR3 here is CASSTLAGDTDTQYF. As DNA, the CDR3 is TGCGCCAGCAGCACCCTAGCGGGGGACACAGATACGCAGTATTTT. The full variable domain, completed using reference TRBV5-1 and TRBJ2-3, is KAGVTQTPRYLIKTRGQQVTLSCSPISGHRSVSWYQQTPGQGLQFLFEYFSETQRNKGNFPGRFSGRQFSNSRSEMNVSTLELGDSALYLCASSTLAGDTDTQYFGPGTRLTVL.

The V and J genes are TRBV29-1 and TRBJ2-3, with D possibly being TRBD1 (6 bases). The CDR3 consists of 13 residues. V was pared by 0 bases and J by 5 bases, with 9 bases between. The V gene's germline CDR1 is SQVTM and CDR2 ANQGSEA. The CDR3 DNA is TGCAGCGTTGAAGACCCGGACAGAGATACGCAGTATTTT. Translating gives CSVEDPDRDTQYF.

This chain joins TRBV27 and TRBJ1-2; D may be TRBD1 (5 bases). Germline V gene lookup returns CDR1 MNHEY and CDR2 SMNVEV (reference sequence). CDR3 length: 12 residues. Trimming shortened V by 5 bases and J by 7 bases, and 11 bases separated the two germline ends. CDR3 DNA sequence: TGTGCCAGCAGTCCCTTCGGGGGTGGCTACACCTTC. Its translation is CASSPFGGGYTF.

This chain uses TRBV7-9 with TRBJ2-6; 7 bases line up with TRBD2. Per the germline V gene, CDR1 is SEHNR and CDR2 is FQNEAQ (reference sequence). V lost 5 bases to trimming and J lost 6 bases; unmatched junction nucleotides: 7. This CDR3 has 15 amino acids. The CDR3 is CASSELAAAANVLTF. The CDR3 coding sequence is TGTGCCAGCAGCGAGCTAGCGGCGGCGGCCAACGTCCTGACTTTC.

The chain couples TRBV19 to TRBJ2-7; TRBD2 might be the D (7 bases). The V gene's germline CDR1 is LNHDA and CDR2 SQIVND (reference sequence). V lost 2 bases to trimming and J lost 6 bases, with 11 bases between them. This CDR3 is 13 amino acids long. The CDR3 sequence: CASSITRGLEQYF. The CDR3 DNA sequence: TGTGCCAGTAGTATAACGCGGGGGCTCGAGCAGTACTTC.

The V gene is TRBV5-1, the J gene TRBJ2-3, with D perhaps being TRBD1 or TRBD2 (5 bases each). V gave up 0 bases and J gave up 0 bases, with 8 bases separating them. Germline V gene data show CDR1 as SGHRS and CDR2 as YFSETQ. The CDR3 is made up of 15 amino acids. DNA of the CDR3: TGCGCCAGCAGCTTGGACAGGACTAGCACAGATACGCAGTATTTT. It translates to CASSLDRTSTDTQYF.

V usage is TRBV19 and J usage is TRBJ1-1; TRBD1 might be the D (6 bases). The CDR3 has 15 residues. Trimming took 3 bases from V and 4 from J, leaving 15 bases between them. CDR1 is LNHDA, CDR2 SQIVND, per germline (reference sequence). The CDR3 region has the DNA TGTGCCAGTAGTATGGGGGCCAAACCGGGCACTGAAGCTTTCTTT. Translation: CASSMGAKPGTEAFF.

The chain couples TRBV7-2 to TRBJ2-4; 12 bases match TRBD1. CDR1 and CDR2 (germline): SGHTA, FQGNSA. J was trimmed by 1 base and V by 4 bases; bases with no gene match: 8. This CDR3 spans 18 amino acids. The CDR3 DNA reads TGTGCCAGCAGCTCAGCCGGGACAGGGGGCTCGGCCAAAAACATTCAGTACTTC. Its translation is CASSSAGTGGSAKNIQYF.

J is TRBJ1-3 and V is TRBV5-1, with D possibly TRBD1 on 6 matching bases. Deletions cut 4 bases from V and 8 bases from J, with 19 bases between. The germline V gene encodes CDR1 SGHRS and CDR2 YFSETQ. This CDR3 region has 15 residues. The CDR3 region has the DNA TGCGCCAGCAGCATGGTCGGAGGACAGATTCACACCATATATTTT. This gives the protein CASSMVGGQIHTIYF.

V is TRBV28 and J is TRBJ1-3; 7 bases line up with TRBD1. This CDR3 region has 15 residues. With V trimmed by 5 bases and J by 4 bases, 8 bases remained unmatched. Per the germline V gene, CDR1 is MDHEN and CDR2 is SYDVKM. CDR3 in DNA: TGTGCCAGCAGTACACGTACAGGGGTAGGAAACACCATATATTTT. Protein product: CASSTRTGVGNTIYF.

The rearrangement links TRBV18 to TRBJ2-2; 8 bases are a match to TRBD2. J lost 5 bases, V lost 3 bases, and 11 bases had no gene match. The CDR3 runs 17 residues. Per germline, CDR1 KGHSH and CDR2 LQKENI. The CDR3 DNA reads TGTGCCAGCTCACCTCAGAGCGGGAGTACTTGGACCGGGGAGCTGTTTTTT. Translated, it gives CASSPQSGSTWTGELFF. The complete variable domain, with remaining parts taken from reference TRBV18 and TRBJ2-2, reads NAGVMQNPRHLVRRRGQEARLRCSPMKGHSHVYWYRQLPEEGLKFMVYLQKENIIDESGMPKERFSAEFPKEGPSILRIQQVVRGDSAAYFCASSPQSGSTWTGELFFGEGSRLTVL.

CDR3 sequence reads: CASSPLRTSGNKVDNEQFF. The CDR3 DNA sequence: TGTGCCAGCAGCCCCCTTCGGACTAGCGGGAATAAGGTCGACAATGAGCAGTTCTTC. The chain couples TRBV9 to TRBJ2-1, with 12 bases that match TRBD2. CDR3 size: 19 residues. CDR1 and CDR2 from the germline V gene are SGDLS and YYNGEE. V lost 4 bases and J lost 5; bases outside the gene matches: 16.

The chain uses TRBV2 and TRBJ2-7; unclear D gene. Germline loops: CDR1 SNHLY, CDR2 FYNNEI. This CDR3 spans 13 amino acids. The germline V and J ends were trimmed by 4 bases and 2 bases, with 9 bases remaining between them. The DNA for the CDR3 is TGTGCCAGCAGTGCGAGGACGCCCTACGAGCAGTACTTC. The encoded protein is CASSARTPYEQYF.

This chain links TRBV6-6 with TRBJ2-7; D tentatively reads TRBD1 or TRBD2 (5 bases each). The V end was cut by 5 bases, the J end by 0 bases, with 17 bases between. The CDR3 runs to 16 residues. CDR1 and CDR2 from the germline V gene are MNHNY and SVGAGI (reference sequence). The CDR3 DNA is TGTGCCAGCAGTATGGGCCCCTCTGGGACCTCCTACGAGCAGTACTTC. Its translation: CASSMGPSGTSYEQYF.

The gene calls are TRBV5-1 and TRBJ2-5; the match to TRBD1 covers 9 bases. Germline V gives CDR1 SGHRS, CDR2 YFSETQ. The CDR3 length is 18 residues. The V segment lost 0 bases and the J segment 3 bases; nucleotides outside the gene matches: 12. The CDR3 here is CASSLAPGQGPSKETQYF. CDR3 coding DNA: TGCGCCAGCAGCTTGGCCCCGGGACAGGGACCTAGCAAAGAGACCCAGTACTTC.

The rearrangement links TRBV7-2 to TRBJ2-7; a weak D match, TRBD1 (6 bases). The germline CDR1 and CDR2 sequences are SGHTA and FQGNSA. Deletions cut 1 base from V and 0 bases from J, with 10 bases between. This CDR3 region has 15 residues. The CDR3: CASSLGQVASYEQYF. CDR3 DNA: TGTGCCAGCAGCTTAGGACAGGTTGCCTCCTACGAGCAGTACTTC.

The chain uses TRBV30 and TRBJ1-4; D remains ambiguous. Germline CDR1 reads GTSNPN; CDR2 reads SVGIG (reference sequence). V was pared by 0 bases and J by 5 bases, with 10 bases between. The CDR3 contains 14 residues. In nucleotides, the CDR3 is TGTGCCTGGAGTGTCATGGGAGGGAATGAAAAACTGTTTTTT. Protein product: CAWSVMGGNEKLFF.

The chain links TRBV2 to TRBJ1-3; D is ambiguous. Germline CDR1 SNHLY, CDR2 FYNNEI. Between the trimmed V and J ends, which lost 4 bases and 8 bases, there was a span of 21 bases. The CDR3 covers 16 residues. The CDR3 loop is CASSGDDRGFGDTIYF. CDR3 DNA: TGTGCCAGCAGTGGCGACGATCGTGGGTTTGGGGACACCATATATTTT.